This is a list of T cell receptor beta chains from one sample in a study of CD8+CD57+ T cells in acquired aplastic anemia. TCRdb processed the reads anew with MiXCR; each CDR3 protein has one entry. Of 150,000 or so distinct CDR3 sequences in the sample, 40% to 65% were seen once. Source material: sorted CD4+, CD8+, or CD8+CD57+ T cells (not recorded which) from PBMCs. These receptors came from a human donor with aplastic anemia. The CDR3 runs from the conserved cysteine through the conserved F or W. A D gene is named only where the DNA matches it firmly. Size is omitted from some rows. Given values are once, few, many or a class for expanded clones.

clone size	CDR3 length	V gene	J gene	D gene	CDR3 protein	CDR3 DNA
many	14	TRBV7-9	TRBJ2-7	TRBD1	CASSSGDRVYEQYF	TGTGCCAGCAGCTCAGGGGACAGGGTCTACGAGCAGTACTTC
-	13	TRBV19	TRBJ1-1	TRBD1	CVSSIRGYTEAFF	TGCGTCAGTAGTATCAGGGGGTACACTGAAGCTTTCTTT
-	14	TRBV20-1	TRBJ2-1	-	CSAREMVGPNEQFF	TGCAGTGCTAGAGAGATGGTAGGGCCCAATGAGCAGTTCTTC
few	13	TRBV19	TRBJ1-6	-	CASIRQGGSPLHF	TGTGCCAGTATTAGGCAGGGCGGTTCACCCCTCCACTTT
many	14	TRBV28	TRBJ2-7	-	CASSSWDSSYEQYF	TGTGCCAGCAGTTCGTGGGACTCCTCCTACGAGCAGTACTTC
-	16	TRBV5-5	TRBJ2-6	-	CANSLAYVNGANVLTF	TGTGCCAACAGCTTGGCTTACGTTAATGGGGCCAACGTCCTGACTTTC
many	14	TRBV7-8	TRBJ1-1	-	CASSPWVTGAEAFF	TGTGCCAGCAGCCCGTGGGTTACCGGCGCTGAAGCTTTCTTT
-	14	TRBV18	TRBJ1-2	-	CASSPGAFRYGYTF	TGTGCCAGCTCACCAGGGGCTTTCCGCTATGGCTACACCTTC
many	13	TRBV4-1	TRBJ2-7	-	CASSQAGPYEQYF	TGCGCCAGCAGCCAAGCAGGTCCCTACGAGCAGTACTTC
-	15	TRBV7-8	TRBJ1-5	-	CASSFAGGTNQPQHF	TGTGCCAGCAGCTTCGCGGGGGGAACGAATCAGCCCCAGCATTTT
-	13	TRBV12-3/TRBV12-4	TRBJ2-6	-	CASSRPGKAVLTF	TGTGCCAGCAGTAGGCCCGGGAAAGCCGTCCTGACTTTC
-	14	TRBV7-2	TRBJ1-1	TRBD1	CASKSGTANTEAFF	TGTGCCAGCAAGTCGGGGACAGCTAACACTGAAGCTTTCTTT
-	14	TRBV19	TRBJ1-1	TRBD1	CASSIRGTGAEAFF	TGTGCCAGTAGTATCAGGGGGACAGGTGCTGAAGCTTTCTTT
many	15	TRBV5-5	TRBJ2-1	TRBD1	CASSLGQGDYNEQFF	TGTGCCAGCAGCTTGGGGCAGGGGGACTACAATGAGCAGTTCTTC
-	14	TRBV5-1	TRBJ2-1	-	CASSRDAANNEQFF	TGCGCCAGCAGCAGGGACGCGGCCAACAATGAGCAGTTCTTC
few	15	TRBV24-1	TRBJ2-7	TRBD1	CATSDVGTGLDEQYF	TGTGCCACCAGTGATGTGGGGACAGGTCTTGACGAGCAGTACTTC
many	12	TRBV15	TRBJ2-1	-	CATSRVNNEQFF	TGTGCCACCAGCAGAGTTAACAATGAGCAGTTCTTC
-	15	TRBV5-1	TRBJ2-1	TRBD1	CASSWGQGVYNEQFF	TGCGCCAGCAGCTGGGGACAGGGGGTATACAATGAGCAGTTCTTC
many	11	TRBV7-9	TRBJ1-2	-	CASGGNYGYTF	TGTGCCAGCGGGGGAAACTATGGCTACACCTTC
-	15	TRBV6-1	TRBJ1-6	TRBD1	CASTTRDREGSPLHF	TGTGCCAGCACCACCCGGGACAGGGAAGGTTCACCCCTCCACTTT
many	15	TRBV15	TRBJ2-7	-	CATSRDEGLVYEQYF	TGTGCCACCAGCAGAGATGAGGGATTGGTATACGAGCAGTACTTC
-	14	TRBV19	TRBJ2-1	-	CASTVRSSYNKQFF	TGTGCCAGTACCGTCAGGAGCTCCTACAATAAGCAGTTCTTC
-	14	TRBV3-1	TRBJ2-1	-	CASSQGDWYNEQFF	TGTGCCAGCAGCCAAGGGGACTGGTACAATGAGCAGTTCTTC
once	15	TRBV6-1	TRBJ1-2	-	CASSLEVGANYGYTF	TGTGCCAGCAGCCTCGAGGTTGGGGCTAACTATGGCTACACCTTC
few	11	TRBV24-1	TRBJ2-2	-	CATSDRTGLFF	TGTGCCACCAGTGATCGTACAGGGCTGTTTTTT
many	15	TRBV15	TRBJ2-3	-	CATSKPGDGDDTQYF	TGTGCCACCAGCAAACCGGGAGACGGCGATGACACGCAGTATTTT
once	14	TRBV9	TRBJ2-1	TRBD2	CASSVGGGTNEQFF	TGTGCCAGCAGCGTAGGGGGGGGGACCAATGAGCAGTTCTTC
many	14	TRBV5-5	TRBJ1-5	-	CASSLGAANQPQHF	TGTGCCAGCAGCTTGGGTGCAGCGAATCAGCCCCAGCATTTT
-	17	TRBV24-1	TRBJ1-3	TRBD1	CATSATDRAFSGNTIYF	TGTGCCACCAGTGCCACCGACAGGGCGTTCTCTGGAAACACCATATATTTT
once	16	TRBV11-2	TRBJ1-6	-	CASSRGRQATNSPLHF	TGTGCCAGCAGCAGGGGAAGACAGGCCACCAATTCACCCCTCCACTTT
-	15	TRBV2	TRBJ1-5	-	CASNFQAGSNQPQHF	TGTGCCAGCAACTTTCAGGCAGGGAGCAATCAGCCCCAGCATTTT
-	12	TRBV7-2	TRBJ2-7	-	CASSHISYEQYF	TGTGCCAGCAGCCATATTTCCTACGAGCAGTACTTC
many	18	TRBV11-2	TRBJ2-1	-	CASSLGPLNARDYNEQFF	TGTGCCAGCAGCTTAGGTCCCCTGAATGCCAGGGACTACAATGAGCAGTTCTTC
many	14	TRBV20-1	TRBJ2-1	TRBD1	CSAPPGQGANEQFF	TGCAGTGCCCCTCCGGGACAGGGGGCGAATGAGCAGTTCTTC
-	15	TRBV5-6	TRBJ2-7	-	CASSFPRERSYEQYF	TGTGCCAGCAGCTTCCCCCGGGAACGCTCCTACGAGCAGTACTTC
many	17	TRBV4-1	TRBJ1-6	TRBD1	CASSTPGQGLSDSPLHF	TGCGCCAGCAGCACGCCGGGACAGGGACTTTCGGATTCACCCCTCCACTTT
-	13	TRBV7-2	TRBJ1-2	-	CASSFSGEGGYTF	TGTGCCAGCAGCTTTTCCGGGGAGGGTGGCTACACCTTC
-	13	TRBV19	TRBJ1-5	-	CASGPRSNQPQHF	TGTGCCAGTGGTCCCCGGAGCAATCAGCCCCAGCATTTT
many	12	TRBV13	TRBJ1-1	-	CASRGGNTEAFF	TGTGCCAGCAGGGGGGGTAACACTGAAGCTTTCTTT
many	13	TRBV6-1	TRBJ2-7	TRBD1	CASSRQGIDEQYF	TGTGCCAGCAGTCGACAGGGTATCGACGAGCAGTACTTC
-	16	TRBV15	TRBJ2-6	-	CATSLRQGSGANVLTF	TGTGCCACCAGCCTTCGTCAGGGCTCTGGGGCCAACGTCCTGACTTTC
-	12	TRBV29-1	TRBJ2-1	TRBD2	CSVLLGLPPQFF	TGCAGCGTCCTACTGGGACTACCCCCGCAGTTCTTC
few	13	TRBV20-1	TRBJ2-6	-	CSAPRGRANVLTF	TGCAGCGCTCCCAGGGGTCGGGCCAACGTCCTGACTTTC
-	15	TRBV11-2	TRBJ2-2	-	CASSLDPLGVWELFF	TGTGCCAGCAGCTTAGATCCCTTAGGCGTTTGGGAGCTGTTTTTT
-	14	TRBV7-6	TRBJ2-7	TRBD2	CASGPVGGSSEQYF	TGTGCCAGCGGCCCCGTTGGCGGGAGTAGCGAGCAGTACTTC
many	12	TRBV7-9	TRBJ1-2	-	CASSLGGRGYTF	TGTGCCAGCAGCCTGGGAGGGCGCGGCTACACCTTC
-	14	TRBV19	TRBJ1-4	-	CASSQGGLDEKLFF	TGTGCCAGTAGCCAGGGAGGTCTGGACGAAAAACTGTTTTTT
medium-sized	13	TRBV19	TRBJ1-5	-	CASSMVGNQPQHF	TGTGCCAGTAGTATGGTAGGCAATCAGCCCCAGCATTTT
once	17	TRBV6-4	TRBJ2-5	TRBD2	CASSRTSGGERWETQYF	TGTGCCAGCAGTCGGACTAGCGGGGGGGAACGTTGGGAGACCCAGTACTTC
once	14	TRBV20-1	TRBJ2-5	-	CSATRGAESETQYF	TGCAGTGCGACCCGAGGGGCAGAATCAGAGACCCAGTACTTC